The rows below give T cell receptor beta chains drawn from one sample of a study of vaccination effects on CD4 cells after COVID-19. Which antigens these TCRs recognize remains unknown. Produced via immunoSEQ multiplex PCR; TCRdb's table is partial and in-frame only. This sample has some 16,000 clones, with about three quarters found just once. Sequenced material: CD4+ T cells from PBMCs cultured with HCoV-NL63 spike peptides, taken after COVID-19 vaccination. The receptors were gathered from a human donor who received a COVID-19 vaccine. Both conserved end residues are part of each CDR3. Fields, in order: clone size, D gene, V gene, J gene, CDR3 length, CDR3 DNA, CDR3 protein. The D gene is left open where the match is weak. Rows give clone size only sometimes, using once, few, many, or a class for an expanded clone.

NA,NA,TRBV5-4,TRBJ1-2,13,TGTGCCAGCAGCTTGGCGGGGGATGAGCGCTACACCTTC,CASSLAGDERYTF
NA,NA,TRBV2,TRBJ2-3,16,TGTGCCAGCAGTGAAAGTGGCCATCTTAACACAGATACGCAGTATTTT,CASSESGHLNTDTQYF
NA,TRBD2,TRBV12-5,TRBJ2-1,14,TGTGCTAGTGGCCTCGCGGGAGGGCCTAATGAGCAGTTCTTC,CASGLAGGPNEQFF
NA,TRBD1,TRBV28,TRBJ1-2,16,TGTGCCAGCACCTCCGTGGGGACAGCCCTGCTGCCTGGCTACACCTTC,CASTSVGTALLPGYTF
NA,NA,TRBV7-9,TRBJ1-4,18,TGTGCCAGCAGCACTGGACAAAGGGCGAGGGTGACTAATGAAAAACTGTTTTTT,CASSTGQRARVTNEKLFF
NA,TRBD2,TRBV28,TRBJ2-7,19,TGTGCCAGCAGTTTCTCGGGACTAGCGGGAGTGGGGGACCTCTACGAGCAGTACTTC,CASSFSGLAGVGDLYEQYF
few,TRBD1,TRBV18,TRBJ2-1,14,TGTGCCAGCTCACCACTGACAGGGGTCAATGAGCAGTTCTTC,CASSPLTGVNEQFF
NA,TRBD1,TRBV18,TRBJ1-2,15,TGTGCCAGCTCACCCGACAGGGACTCTAACTATGGCTACACCTTC,CASSPDRDSNYGYTF
NA,TRBD1,TRBV18,TRBJ1-2,15,TGTGCCAGCTCAGTCGGGACAGGGTTGCACTATGGCTACACCTTC,CASSVGTGLHYGYTF
NA,TRBD1,TRBV9,TRBJ1-2,14,TGTGCCAGCAGCGCCGGGGACAGTCGAGGGGGCTACACCTTC,CASSAGDSRGGYTF
NA,TRBD1,TRBV4-3,TRBJ1-4,16,TGCGCCAGCAGCCCCGTGGCACCCGGGACAGGGGGAAAACTGTTTTTT,CASSPVAPGTGGKLFF
NA,TRBD1,TRBV27,TRBJ1-2,13,TGTGCCAGCAGTCCCGACAGGGGCGGGGGCTACACCTTC,CASSPDRGGGYTF
NA,NA,TRBV9,TRBJ2-3,15,TGTGCCAGCAGCGTAGCTGTGGGGGGGCAAGATACGCAGTATTTT,CASSVAVGGQDTQYF
NA,NA,TRBV6-5,TRBJ2-3,13,TGTGCCAGCAGTCTGGAGGGGGCAGATACGCAGTATTTT,CASSLEGADTQYF
NA,NA,TRBV18,TRBJ1-1,15,TGTGCCAGCTCACCCAGACGCTCTGGGGGACCTGAAGCTTTCTTT,CASSPRRSGGPEAFF
NA,TRBD1,TRBV5-6,TRBJ2-7,14,TGTGCCAGCAGCCCCACAGGGGGCATCTACGAGCAGTACTTC,CASSPTGGIYEQYF
NA,TRBD1,TRBV19,TRBJ1-5,16,TGTGCCAGTAGTACCCTTTCCCCTGGGACAGAGGTACCCCAGCATTTT,CASSTLSPGTEVPQHF
NA,NA,TRBV6-5,TRBJ1-1,13,TGTGCCAGCAGTTACGCGGAAGGGACTGAAGCTTTCTTT,CASSYAEGTEAFF
NA,TRBD1,TRBV9,TRBJ1-3,13,TGTGCCAGCGGGACAGCCGCTGGAAACACCATATATTTT,CASGTAAGNTIYF
NA,TRBD1,TRBV5-1,TRBJ1-5,15,TGCGCCAGCAGCGCCACAACAGGGGCGGGTCAGCCCCAGCATTTT,CASSATTGAGQPQHF
NA,NA,TRBV28,TRBJ2-4,13,TGTGCCAGCAGTTTTTACGGTAAAAACATTCAGTACTTC,CASSFYGKNIQYF
NA,NA,TRBV12-5,TRBJ1-1,14,TGTGCTAGTGGTTTAACAACAATGAACACTGAAGCTTTCTTT,CASGLTTMNTEAFF
NA,TRBD1,TRBV6-5,TRBJ2-7,14,TGTGCCAGCACCTCCAGGACAGGGGGCCGCGAGCAGTACTTC,CASTSRTGGREQYF
NA,TRBD1,TRBV6-5,TRBJ1-2,14,TGTGCCAGCAGCCTCGTACAGGGGGGCTATGGCTACACCTTC,CASSLVQGGYGYTF
once,NA,TRBV7-2,TRBJ2-2,13,TGTGCCAGCAGCTCCCAGGGCGTCGGGGAGCTGTTTTTT,CASSSQGVGELFF
NA,TRBD1,TRBV27,TRBJ2-7,13,TGTGCCAGCAGACCGACAGGGGGCGGCGAGCAGTACTTC,CASRPTGGGEQYF
NA,TRBD2,TRBV30,TRBJ2-3,13,TGTGCCTCCCGTCTCGCGGGAGCAGATACGCAGTATTTT,CASRLAGADTQYF
once,NA,TRBV28,TRBJ1-2,14,TGTGCCAGCAGTCTCCCCGGGACCAACTATGGCTACACCTTC,CASSLPGTNYGYTF
NA,NA,TRBV5-6,TRBJ1-5,15,TGTGCCAGCAGCCGCGGAGGCCTTTGGAATCAGCCCCAGCATTTT,CASSRGGLWNQPQHF
NA,NA,TRBV7-9,TRBJ1-6,18,TGTGCCAGCAGCTTAGAGGGCGGGGCCCCCACCTATAATTCACCCCTCCACTTT,CASSLEGGAPTYNSPLHF
once,NA,TRBV2,TRBJ2-7,15,TGTGCCGGGGCGAAGCAGGGGAGCACGTTGAACGAGCAGTACTTC,CAGAKQGSTLNEQYF
NA,NA,TRBV30,TRBJ2-3,14,TGTGCCTGGAGAGAGGTGGGGCAGGCAGATACGCAGTATTTT,CAWREVGQADTQYF
NA,TRBD2,TRBV9,TRBJ2-3,17,TGTGCCAGCAGCGTAGCCACTAGCGGAGGGGTATCAGATACGCAGTATTTT,CASSVATSGGVSDTQYF
few,NA,TRBV11-2,TRBJ1-5,12,TGTGCCAGCAGCTTAGAAAATCAGCCCCAGCATTTT,CASSLENQPQHF
NA,NA,TRBV7-2,TRBJ2-3,13,TGTGCCAGCAGGGGACAATACACAGATACGCAGTATTTT,CASRGQYTDTQYF
NA,NA,TRBV11-2,TRBJ2-7,15,TGTGCCAGCAGCTTATTTCAGGGAGAACCTTACGAGCAGTACTTC,CASSLFQGEPYEQYF
NA,TRBD1,TRBV6-2/TRBV6-3,TRBJ1-1,17,TGTGCCAGCAGTCCGCTAGCCCCGGGACAGCTGAACACTGAAGCTTTCTTT,CASSPLAPGQLNTEAFF
NA,NA,TRBV7-9,TRBJ2-2,19,TGTGCCAGCAGCTTAGAGCCCCTCCTTAGTTCTATGGGGACCGGGGAGCTGTTTTTT,CASSLEPLLSSMGTGELFF
NA,NA,TRBV29-1,TRBJ1-2,13,TGCAGCGTCTCCAGGGGCCCGAACTATGGCTACACCTTC,CSVSRGPNYGYTF
NA,NA,TRBV30,TRBJ1-1,14,TGTGCCTGGAGTGTAGCGCCCCTGAACACTGAAGCTTTCTTT,CAWSVAPLNTEAFF
NA,TRBD1,TRBV5-4,TRBJ2-7,14,TGTGCCAGCAGATCCGGGACAGGCCCCTACGAGCAGTACTTC,CASRSGTGPYEQYF
NA,TRBD1,TRBV6-7,TRBJ2-3,15,TGTGCCAGCAATAAGACAGGGGTCCACACAGATACGCAGTATTTT,CASNKTGVHTDTQYF
NA,NA,TRBV27,TRBJ2-7,13,TGTGCCAGCAGCGGGCGGGCCCACTACGAGCAGTACTTC,CASSGRAHYEQYF
NA,NA,TRBV5-8,TRBJ2-2,16,TGTGCCAGCCCGATAATTATCCCGTCGGAAACCGGGGAGCTGTTTTTT,CASPIIIPSETGELFF
few,NA,TRBV29-1,TRBJ2-1,12,TGCAGCGTTTACGCCAACCAGGGGTGGCAGTTCTTC,CSVYANQGWQFF
few,TRBD1,TRBV4-3,TRBJ1-1,16,TGCGCCAGCAGCGCCAAGACAGGGGCTTTGAACACTGAAGCTTTCTTT,CASSAKTGALNTEAFF
NA,NA,TRBV5-1,TRBJ2-3,14,TGCGCCAGCAGCTTGGATAAACCGGCAGATACGCAGTATTTT,CASSLDKPADTQYF
NA,NA,TRBV15,TRBJ1-2,14,TGTGCCACCAGCGGATTAGACAGCAACTATGGCTACACCTTC,CATSGLDSNYGYTF
NA,NA,TRBV20-1,TRBJ2-3,14,TGCAGTGCTAGTCGGGGGCCTAGCACAGATACGCAGTATTTT,CSASRGPSTDTQYF
once,NA,TRBV10-3,TRBJ2-2,11,TGTGCCAGTCAGGGGACCGGGGAGCTGTTTTTT,CASQGTGELFF